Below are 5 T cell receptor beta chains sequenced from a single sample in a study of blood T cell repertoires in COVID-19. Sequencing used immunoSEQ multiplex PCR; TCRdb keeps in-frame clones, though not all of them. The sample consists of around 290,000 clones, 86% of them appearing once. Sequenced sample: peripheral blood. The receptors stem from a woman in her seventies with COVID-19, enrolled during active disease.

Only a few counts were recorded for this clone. CDR3 in amino acids: CASRTGNQPQHF. The DNA of the CDR3 is TGTGCCAGCAGGACAGGGAATCAGCCCCAGCATTTT. V is TRBV27 and J is TRBJ1-5; 7 bases map to TRBD1. CDR1 and CDR2 (germline): MNHEY, SMNVEV (reference sequence). The V segment lost 6 bases and the J segment 4 bases; nucleotides outside the gene matches: 0. The CDR3 totals 12 residues.

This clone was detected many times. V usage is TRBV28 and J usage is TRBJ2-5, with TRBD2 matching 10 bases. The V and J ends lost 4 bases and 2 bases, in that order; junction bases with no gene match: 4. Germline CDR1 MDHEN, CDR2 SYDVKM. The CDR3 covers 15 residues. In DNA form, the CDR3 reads TGTGCCAGCAGTTCTCAAGCGGGGGGGCAAGAGACCCAGTACTTC. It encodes CASSSQAGGQETQYF.

Here the CDR3 reads CASSQVSWADSYEQYF. The CDR3 DNA reads TGTGCCAGCAGCCAAGTGTCTTGGGCCGATTCCTACGAGCAGTACTTC. The V and J genes are TRBV4-2 and TRBJ2-7, with unresolved D. V was trimmed by 1 base and J by 1 base, leaving 14 bases between them. The CDR3 has 16 residues. CDR1 is LGHNA and CDR2 is YNFKEQ in the germline V gene.

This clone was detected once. CDR3 coding DNA: TGTGCCAGCAGCCGTTCTTTGACAGGGGGTGGGACAGATACGCAGTATTTT. This encodes CASSRSLTGGGTDTQYF. This chain links TRBV5-8 with TRBJ2-3; 9 bases are a match to TRBD1. Looked up from germline, CDR1 is SGHTS and CDR2 is YDEGEE. The CDR3 length is 17 residues. V shed 4 bases and J 3 bases; nucleotides not matched to a gene: 12.

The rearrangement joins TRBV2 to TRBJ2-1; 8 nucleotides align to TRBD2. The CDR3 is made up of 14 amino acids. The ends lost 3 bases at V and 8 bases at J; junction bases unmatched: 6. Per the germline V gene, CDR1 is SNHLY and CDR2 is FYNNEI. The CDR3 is CASSDGGASDEQFF. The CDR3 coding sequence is TGTGCCAGCAGTGACGGGGGGGCCAGCGATGAGCAGTTCTTC.